The 25 T cell receptor beta chains reported below all come from one sample, sequenced in a study of CD8 T cells in Susac syndrome. The RNA input was about 0.45 to 1 ug, and it was reverse transcribed with random hexamers. TCRdb itself ran the immunoSEQ multiplex PCR reads through MiXCR, one entry per CDR3 protein. The table lists 210,000 or so distinct CDR3 sequences, about 94% of them singletons, with roughly 0.14% in the top ten. The specimen sequenced was CD4+ T cells from PBMCs. The receptors derive from a human donor with Susac syndrome.

The chain couples TRBV4-3 to TRBJ2-1; 10 bases are shared with TRBD1. The V segment lost 3 bases and the J segment 6 bases; nucleotides outside the gene matches: 17. The CDR3 runs to 19 residues. Germline CDR1 is LGHNA and CDR2 is YSLEER. CDR3 residues: CASSHKRGRTGGRTNEQFF. Here the CDR3 DNA reads TGCGCCAGCAGCCACAAAAGGGGGAGGACAGGGGGGCGGACCAATGAGCAGTTCTTC.

This chain joins TRBV27 and TRBJ2-5, with D uncertain. Deletions cut 10 bases from V and 2 bases from J, with 14 bases between. This CDR3 has 13 amino acids. Germline CDR1 MNHEY, CDR2 SMNVEV (reference sequence). CDR3 region: CATSLSGQETQYF. The CDR3 DNA is TGTGCCACCTCGCTCTCGGGTCAAGAGACCCAGTACTTC.

V is TRBV15 and J is TRBJ2-5; 7 bases map to TRBD1. The CDR3 is 15 amino acids. Germline V gene lookup returns CDR1 LNHNV and CDR2 YYDKDF (reference sequence). V trimming: 2 bases; J trimming: 0 bases; junction bases outside the gene matches: 3. CDR3 region: CATSRKTGNQETQYF. For the CDR3, the DNA is TGTGCCACCAGCAGAAAGACAGGGAACCAAGAGACCCAGTACTTC.

V is TRBV5-1 and J is TRBJ2-1; 7 positions match TRBD1. Germline values: CDR1 SGHRS, CDR2 YFSETQ. The V gene end was trimmed by 2 bases and the J gene end by 4 bases; junction bases not matched to a gene: 6. The CDR3 contains 15 residues. The CDR3 bases are TGCGCCAGCAGCTTCGGGACAGCCTCATACAATGAGCAGTTCTTC. This gives the protein CASSFGTASYNEQFF.

The rearrangement joins TRBV4-1 to TRBJ1-1, with a tentative D call TRBD1 (6 bases). The CDR3 length is 15 residues. V gave up 4 bases and J gave up 2 bases, with 14 bases separating them. Germline lookup yields CDR1 MGHRA and CDR2 YSYEKL. CDR3 in amino acids: CASSRIGQSNTEAFF. The DNA for the CDR3 is TGCGCCAGCAGCCGCATAGGACAGTCCAACACTGAAGCTTTCTTT.

This clonotype was observed a handful of times. This sequence joins TRBV18 and TRBJ2-7; D not certain. CDR1 is KGHSH, CDR2 LQKENI, per germline. This CDR3 has 13 amino acids. Trimming cost V 3 bases and J 6 bases, with 12 bases left between them. The CDR3 loop is CASSPLLGGEQYF. CDR3 bases: TGTGCCAGCTCACCCTTGCTGGGTGGCGAGCAGTACTTC.

This chain links TRBV3-1 with TRBJ2-3; D possibly matches TRBD1 or TRBD2 (5 bases each). Germline assignment: CDR1 LGHDT and CDR2 YNNKEL (reference sequence). Trimming cost V 1 base and J 3 bases, with 8 bases left between them. This CDR3 comprises 14 residues. CDR3 bases: TGTGCCAGCAGCCAAGCCAGGGAGACAGATACGCAGTATTTT. As protein: CASSQARETDTQYF.

The chain uses TRBV6-1 and TRBJ2-3; possible D gene TRBD1, 6 bases. With 6 bases removed from V and 0 bases from J, the gap between germline ends came to 19 bases. The CDR3 spans 17 residues. The V gene's germline CDR1 is MNHNS and CDR2 SASEGT. CDR3 in amino acids: CASRGQTGSYSTDTQYF. The CDR3 DNA reads as TGTGCCAGCAGGGGACAAACAGGGAGTTATAGCACAGATACGCAGTATTTT.

The J gene is TRBJ2-3, the V gene TRBV5-1; 9 nucleotides agree with TRBD2. Germline V gene lookup returns CDR1 SGHRS and CDR2 YFSETQ. This CDR3 is 15 amino acids long. The junction had 8 bases not matched to a gene; V was cut back by 7 bases and J by 2 bases. Here the CDR3 reads CASGETSGYTDTQYF. Here the CDR3 DNA reads TGCGCCAGCGGAGAGACTAGCGGATACACAGATACGCAGTATTTT.

The chain uses TRBV20-1 and TRBJ2-7; 10 nucleotides agree with TRBD2. Germline V gene lookup returns CDR1 DFQATT and CDR2 SNEGSKA (reference sequence). The CDR3 has 13 amino acids. The junction had 3 bases not matched to a gene; V was cut back by 1 base and J by 6 bases. Here the CDR3 reads CSARVTSGSEQYF. The CDR3 DNA is TGCAGTGCTAGAGTGACTAGCGGGTCCGAGCAGTACTTC.

The V call is TRBV12-3 or TRBV12-4, the J call TRBJ1-5; TRBD1 aligns across 8 bases. The CDR3 spans 15 residues. V lost 1 base and J lost 4; bases outside the gene matches: 3. The CDR3 region is CASSLGTGLNQPQHF. CDR3 in DNA: TGTGCCAGCAGTTTAGGGACAGGGTTGAATCAGCCCCAGCATTTT.

The chain combines TRBV29-1 with TRBJ1-1; D is ambiguous. Trimming took off 0 bases at V and 6 bases at J, with 14 bases between the two ends. Per the germline V gene, CDR1 is SQVTM and CDR2 is ANQGSEA. The CDR3 consists of 14 residues. This CDR3 reads CSVEDPPLRAEAFF. The CDR3 nucleotides read TGCAGCGTTGAAGATCCCCCTCTTCGGGCTGAAGCTTTCTTT. The complete variable domain, with remaining parts taken from reference TRBV29-1 and TRBJ1-1, reads SAVISQKPSRDICQRGTSLTIQCQVDSQVTMMFWYRQQPGQSLTLIATANQGSEATYESGFVIDKFPISRPNLTFSTLTVSNMSPEDSSIYLCSVEDPPLRAEAFFGQGTRLTVV.

The chain links TRBV28 to TRBJ2-2, with TRBD1 matching 8 bases. Germline V CDR1 and CDR2: MDHEN, SYDVKM. The CDR3 sequence is 16 residues long. Trimming at V came to 5 bases and at J to 4 bases, leaving 9 bases not matched to a gene. CDR3 sequence: CASSRTGFSGTGELFF. The CDR3 bases are TGTGCCAGCAGTCGGACAGGGTTCTCGGGCACCGGGGAGCTGTTTTTT.

The chain uses TRBV20-1 and TRBJ2-5; tentatively, D is TRBD2 (7 bases). V was shortened by 7 bases and J by 7 bases, with 25 bases between the two germline ends. The CDR3 is 15 amino acids. CDR1 and CDR2 from the germline V gene are DFQATT and SNEGSKA (reference sequence). CDR3 in DNA: TGCAGTGTCCAGCGGATAGGGGGGGGGCTGGGGACCCAGTACTTC. It is translated as CSVQRIGGGLGTQYF.

The V and J genes are TRBV25-1 and TRBJ2-1; TRBD1 aligns across 10 bases. The CDR3 extends over 13 amino acids. The V segment lost 8 bases and the J segment 3 bases; nucleotides outside the gene matches: 1. Germline values: CDR1 MGHDK, CDR2 SYGVNS. The chain's CDR3 is CASRDRGYNEQFF. DNA of the CDR3: TGTGCCAGCCGGGACAGGGGCTACAATGAGCAGTTCTTC.

V gene TRBV29-1 combines with J gene TRBJ2-3; D tentatively reads TRBD1 or TRBD2 (5 bases each). The CDR3 is 12 amino acids. Germline V gene sequence: CDR1 SQVTM, CDR2 ANQGSEA. The V and J ends lost 7 bases and 2 bases respectively, with 10 bases between them. The CDR3 spells CSGGFTTDTQYF. As DNA, the CDR3 is TGCAGCGGGGGGTTTACCACAGATACGCAGTATTTT.

V usage is TRBV10-3 and J usage is TRBJ1-2; D might be TRBD1 (6 bases). V dropped 2 bases and J dropped 9 bases, with 13 bases sitting between them. Germline CDR1 reads ENHRY; CDR2 reads SYGVKD. The CDR3 sequence is 13 residues long. The CDR3 sequence is CAISEQQGGSYTF. The CDR3 DNA reads TGTGCCATCAGTGAGCAACAGGGAGGAAGCTACACCTTC.

The gene calls are TRBV20-1 and TRBJ2-5; D is possibly TRBD1 or TRBD2 (6 bases each). CDR1 and CDR2 (germline): DFQATT, SNEGSKA (reference sequence). With 4 bases removed from V and 1 base from J, the gap between germline ends came to 16 bases. This CDR3 contains 15 residues. The CDR3 DNA is TGCAGTGCTAAGAGGGGGGCGCAAGTCCAAGAGACCCAGTACTTC. Protein sequence: CSAKRGAQVQETQYF.

The chain is built from TRBV6-2 or TRBV6-3 and TRBJ2-7, with D tentatively TRBD1 or TRBD2 (5 bases each). V was cut by 5 bases and J by 4 bases, with 21 bases left in between. The CDR3 totals 16 residues. Per germline, CDR1 MNHEY and CDR2 SVGEGT. CDR3 DNA: TGTGCCAGCAGTACCGGGGACCATGGGGCCTATTACGAGCAGTACTTC. The encoded protein is CASSTGDHGAYYEQYF.

The chain uses TRBV5-1 and TRBJ1-6, with D uncertain. The CDR3 contains 15 residues. Trimming cost V 0 bases and J 0 bases, with 4 bases left between them. CDR1 is SGHRS and CDR2 is YFSETQ in the germline V gene. CDR3 residues: CASSLGVSYNSPLHF. CDR3 nucleotides: TGCGCCAGCAGCTTGGGGGTCTCCTATAATTCACCCCTCCACTTT.

The chain couples TRBV5-1 to TRBJ2-7; TRBD1 matches at 7 bases. V was pared by 4 bases and J by 2 bases, with 6 bases of the junction left unmatched. The V gene's germline CDR1 is SGHRS and CDR2 YFSETQ. The CDR3 loop spans 14 amino acids. CDR3: CASSPDRQTYEQYF. CDR3 bases: TGCGCCAGCAGCCCGGACAGGCAAACCTACGAGCAGTACTTC.

V and J are TRBV7-8 and TRBJ2-5; 9 bases fit TRBD1. With V trimmed by 5 bases and J by 4 bases, 5 bases remained unmatched. This CDR3 region has 14 residues. Germline V gene data show CDR1 as SGHVS and CDR2 as FQNEAQ. CDR3 protein: CASSLGQGIETQYF. The CDR3 DNA reads as TGTGCCAGCAGCCTCGGACAGGGGATAGAGACCCAGTACTTC.

The chain links TRBV30 to TRBJ2-5; no clear D gene. The CDR3 sequence is 11 residues long. Trimming removed 2 bases from V and 1 base from J, with 2 bases in between. The germline V gene encodes CDR1 GTSNPN and CDR2 SVGIG (reference sequence). As DNA, the CDR3 is TGTGCCTGGAGTCGCCAAGAGACCCAGTACTTC. Its protein product is CAWSRQETQYF.

The chain employs TRBV4-3 and TRBJ2-2; possibly TRBD1 for D (6 bases). Trimming removed 0 bases from V and 4 bases from J, with 12 bases in between. The germline CDR1 and CDR2 sequences are LGHNA and YSLEER. This CDR3 is 16 amino acids long. The CDR3 DNA is TGCGCCAGCAGCCAAGAGACAGGAGAAACCACCGGGGAGCTGTTTTTT. Translating gives CASSQETGETTGELFF.

The chain has TRBV20-1 and TRBJ2-7; 8 nucleotides line up with TRBD1. This CDR3 is 15 amino acids long. CDR1 and CDR2 (germline): DFQATT, SNEGSKA (reference sequence). Trimming removed 2 bases from V and 3 bases from J; junction bases left unmatched: 9. The CDR3 sequence is CSARSPRTGNYEQYF. The CDR3 DNA sequence: TGCAGTGCTAGATCTCCTCGGACAGGGAACTACGAGCAGTACTTC.